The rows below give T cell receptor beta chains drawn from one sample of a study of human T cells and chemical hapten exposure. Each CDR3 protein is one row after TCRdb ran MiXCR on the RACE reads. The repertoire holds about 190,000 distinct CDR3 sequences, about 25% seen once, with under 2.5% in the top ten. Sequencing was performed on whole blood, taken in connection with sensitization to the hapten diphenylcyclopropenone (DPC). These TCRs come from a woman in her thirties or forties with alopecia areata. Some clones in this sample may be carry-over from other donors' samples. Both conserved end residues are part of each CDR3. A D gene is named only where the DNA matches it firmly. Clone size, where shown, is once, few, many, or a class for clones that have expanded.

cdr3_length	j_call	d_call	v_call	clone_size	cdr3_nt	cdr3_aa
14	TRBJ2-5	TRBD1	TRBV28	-	TGTGCCATCAGTGTAGGGACAGTCCAAGAGACCCAGTACTTC	CAISVGTVQETQYF
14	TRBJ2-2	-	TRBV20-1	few	TGCAGTGCTGCTAGCGTTGCGAACACCGGGGAGCTGTTTTTT	CSAASVANTGELFF
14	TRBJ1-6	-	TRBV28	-	TGTGCCAGCACCTTGGTAGCGGGCTCCTCACCCCTCCACTTT	CASTLVAGSSPLHF
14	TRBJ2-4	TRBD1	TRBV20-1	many	TGCAGTGCTCGCGAACAGGGGGGAAAAAACATTCAGTACTTC	CSAREQGGKNIQYF
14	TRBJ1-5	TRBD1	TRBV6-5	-	TGTGCCACCGGGACAGCTACGCGGGCTCAGCCCCAGCATTTT	CATGTATRAQPQHF
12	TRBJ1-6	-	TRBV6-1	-	TGTGCCAGCACGGCAGCAGGATCACCCCTCCACTTT	CASTAAGSPLHF
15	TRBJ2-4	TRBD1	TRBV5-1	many	TGCGCCAGCAGCTTCTCCGGGACAGGGGTAGACATTCAGTACTTC	CASSFSGTGVDIQYF
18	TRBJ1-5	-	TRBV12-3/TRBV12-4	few	TGTGCCAGCAGCCTCGACAGACCCCTAACCCATAGCAATCAGCCCCAGCATTTT	CASSLDRPLTHSNQPQHF
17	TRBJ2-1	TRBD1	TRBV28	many	TGTGCCAGCAGTTCCTTGAGGACAGGGGTCTCCTACAATGAGCAGTTCTTC	CASSSLRTGVSYNEQFF
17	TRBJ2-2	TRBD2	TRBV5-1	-	TGCGCCAGCAGCTTGGGGGAGGGGACGCTGAGCACCGGGGAGCTGTTTTTT	CASSLGEGTLSTGELFF
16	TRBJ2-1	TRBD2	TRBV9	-	TGTGCCAGCAGCGTTTGGACTAGCGGGAGCATTAATGAGCAGTTCTTC	CASSVWTSGSINEQFF
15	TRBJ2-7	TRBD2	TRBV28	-	TGTGCCAGCACCTTTGGGGGGGTGAGCTCCTACGAGCAGTACTTC	CASTFGGVSSYEQYF
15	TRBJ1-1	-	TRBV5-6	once	TGTGCCAGCAGCAAATACACAGGCATGAACACTGAAGCTTTCTTT	CASSKYTGMNTEAFF
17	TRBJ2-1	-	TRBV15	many	TGTGCCACCACAAACAGACGAGGGGAAAATCTCTACAATGAGCAGTTCTTC	CATTNRRGENLYNEQFF
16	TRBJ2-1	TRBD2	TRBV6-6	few	TGTGCCAGCAGTTACCCTCGACTAGCGGACCACAATGAGCAGTTCTTC	CASSYPRLADHNEQFF
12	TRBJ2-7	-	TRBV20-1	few	TGCAGTGCTAGGACTGGAGTATACGAGCAGTACTTC	CSARTGVYEQYF
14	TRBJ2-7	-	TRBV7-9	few	TGTGCCAGCATGCTCACGACGGATACCTACGAGCAGTACTTC	CASMLTTDTYEQYF
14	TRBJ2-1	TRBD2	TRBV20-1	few	TGCAGTGCATCGTGGACTAGCGCGATTTATGAGCAGTTCTTC	CSASWTSAIYEQFF
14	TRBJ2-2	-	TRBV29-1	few	TGCAGCGCCCCAAGGGACACCAACACCGGGGAGCTGTTTTTT	CSAPRDTNTGELFF
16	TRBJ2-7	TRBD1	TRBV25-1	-	TGTGCCAGCAGTGCACAAACGGACAGGGGAGCCTACGAGCAGTACTTC	CASSAQTDRGAYEQYF
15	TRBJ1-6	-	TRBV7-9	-	TGTGCCAGCAGCCAATCCGGGTCCTATAATTCACCCCTCCACTTT	CASSQSGSYNSPLHF
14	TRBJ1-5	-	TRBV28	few	TGTGCCAGCAGTTTCCGACAGCTTATTCAGCCCCAGCATTTT	CASSFRQLIQPQHF
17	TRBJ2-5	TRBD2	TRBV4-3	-	TGCGCCAGCAGCCAAGGGTCACTAGCGGGAGGTATAGAGACCCAGTACTTC	CASSQGSLAGGIETQYF
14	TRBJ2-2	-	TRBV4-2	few	TGTGCCAGCAGCCAAGATCTCCACACCGGGGAGCTGTTTTTT	CASSQDLHTGELFF
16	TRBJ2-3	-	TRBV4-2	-	TGTGCCAGCAGCCAAGAGGTCGGGAGAGGCACAGATACGCAGTATTTT	CASSQEVGRGTDTQYF
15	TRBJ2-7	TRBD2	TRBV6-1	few	TGTGCCAGCCGGAGCGGCTTTAGCGGGAGCTACGAGCAGTACTTC	CASRSGFSGSYEQYF
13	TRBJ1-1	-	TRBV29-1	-	TGCAGCGTTGTGGCGGCTTTGAACACTGAAGCTTTCTTT	CSVVAALNTEAFF
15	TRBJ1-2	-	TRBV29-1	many	TGCAGCGCTCCAAATGGGGGAGCACTTAACTATGGCTACACCTTC	CSAPNGGALNYGYTF
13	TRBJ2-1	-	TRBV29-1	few	TGCAGCGTGAAAGGGTCCTGGGCCAATGAGCAGTTCTTC	CSVKGSWANEQFF